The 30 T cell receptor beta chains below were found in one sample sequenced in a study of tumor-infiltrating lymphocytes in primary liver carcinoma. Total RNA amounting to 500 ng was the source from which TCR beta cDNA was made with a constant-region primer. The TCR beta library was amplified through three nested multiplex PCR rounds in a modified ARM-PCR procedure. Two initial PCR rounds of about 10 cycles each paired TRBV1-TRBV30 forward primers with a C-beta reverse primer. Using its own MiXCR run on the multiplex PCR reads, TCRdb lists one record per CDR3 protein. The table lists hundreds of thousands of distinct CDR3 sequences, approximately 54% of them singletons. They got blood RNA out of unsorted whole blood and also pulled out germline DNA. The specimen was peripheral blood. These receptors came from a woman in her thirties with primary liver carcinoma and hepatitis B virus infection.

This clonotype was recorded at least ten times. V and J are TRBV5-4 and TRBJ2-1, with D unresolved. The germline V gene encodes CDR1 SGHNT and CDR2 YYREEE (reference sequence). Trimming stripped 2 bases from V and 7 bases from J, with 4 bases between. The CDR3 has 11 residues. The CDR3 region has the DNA TGTGCCAGCAGCTTCGGGAATGAGCAGTTCTTC. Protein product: CASSFGNEQFF.

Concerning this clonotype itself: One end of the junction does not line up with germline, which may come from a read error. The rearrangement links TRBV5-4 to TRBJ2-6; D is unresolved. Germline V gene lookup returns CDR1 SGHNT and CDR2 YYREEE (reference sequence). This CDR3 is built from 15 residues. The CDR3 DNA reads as TGTACCAGCAGAATCCTTAGCTCTGGGGCCAACGTCCTGACTTTC. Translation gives CTSRILSSGANVLTF.

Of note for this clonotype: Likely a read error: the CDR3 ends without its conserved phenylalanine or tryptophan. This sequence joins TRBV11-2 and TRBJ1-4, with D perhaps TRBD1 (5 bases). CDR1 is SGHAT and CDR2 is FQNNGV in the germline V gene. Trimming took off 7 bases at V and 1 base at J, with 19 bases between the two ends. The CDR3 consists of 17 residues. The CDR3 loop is CASTKQDWGRTNEKLFL. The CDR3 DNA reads TGTGCCAGCACTAAACAGGACTGGGGAAGAACTAATGAAAAACTGTTTCTT.

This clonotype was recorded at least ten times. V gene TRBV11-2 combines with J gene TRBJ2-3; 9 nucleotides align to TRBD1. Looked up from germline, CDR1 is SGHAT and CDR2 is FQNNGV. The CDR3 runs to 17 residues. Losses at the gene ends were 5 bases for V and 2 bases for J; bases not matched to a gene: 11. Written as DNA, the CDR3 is TGTGCCAGCAGCGTAAGGCGGACAGGGGTCAACACAGATACGCAGTATTTT. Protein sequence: CASSVRRTGVNTDTQYF.

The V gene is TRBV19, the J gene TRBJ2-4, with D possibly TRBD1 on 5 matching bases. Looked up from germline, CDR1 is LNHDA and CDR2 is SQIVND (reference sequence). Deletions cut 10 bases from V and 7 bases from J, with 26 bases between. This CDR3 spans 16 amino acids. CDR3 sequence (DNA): TGTGCCACAGAAACAAGAGGTGTTAGGGGATCGAACATTCAGTACTTC. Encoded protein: CATETRGVRGSNIQYF.

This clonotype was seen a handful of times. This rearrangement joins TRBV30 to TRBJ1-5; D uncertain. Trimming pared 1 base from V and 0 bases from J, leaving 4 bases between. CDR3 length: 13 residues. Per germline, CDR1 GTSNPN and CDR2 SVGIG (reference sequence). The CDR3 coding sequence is TGTGCCTGGAGTGCACGTAGCAATCAGCCCCAGCATTTT. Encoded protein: CAWSARSNQPQHF.

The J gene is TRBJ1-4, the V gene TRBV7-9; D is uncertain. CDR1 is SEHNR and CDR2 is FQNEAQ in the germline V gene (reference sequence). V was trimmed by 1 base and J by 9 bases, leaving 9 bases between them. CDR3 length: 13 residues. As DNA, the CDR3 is TGTGCCAGCAGCTTAGTAGCGTCCCAAAAACTGTTTTTT. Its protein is CASSLVASQKLFF.

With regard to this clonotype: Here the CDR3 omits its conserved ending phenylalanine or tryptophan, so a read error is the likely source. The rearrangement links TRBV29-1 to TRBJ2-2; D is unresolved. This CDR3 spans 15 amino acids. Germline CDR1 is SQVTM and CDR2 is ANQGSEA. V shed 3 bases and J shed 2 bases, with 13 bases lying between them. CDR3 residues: CSVDLGSSNTGELFL. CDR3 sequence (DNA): TGCAGCGTTGATCTGGGCTCCTCTAACACCGGGGAGCTGTTTCTT.

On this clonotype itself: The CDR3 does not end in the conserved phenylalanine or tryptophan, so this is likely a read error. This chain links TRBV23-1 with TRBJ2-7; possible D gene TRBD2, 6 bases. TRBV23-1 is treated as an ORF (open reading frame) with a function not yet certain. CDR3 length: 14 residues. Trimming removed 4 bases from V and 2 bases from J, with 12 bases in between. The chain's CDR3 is CASSLEGTPYEQYL. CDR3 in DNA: TGCGCCAGCAGTCTTGAGGGGACTCCCTACGAGCAGTACCTC.

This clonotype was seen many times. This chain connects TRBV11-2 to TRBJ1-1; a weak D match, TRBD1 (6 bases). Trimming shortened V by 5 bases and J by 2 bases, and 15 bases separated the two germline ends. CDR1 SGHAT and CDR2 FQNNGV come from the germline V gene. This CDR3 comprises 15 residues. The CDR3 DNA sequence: TGTGCCAGCAGCCGACTGGACAGTAGCAACACTGAAGCTTTCTTT. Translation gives CASSRLDSSNTEAFF.

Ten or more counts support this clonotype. The DNA for the CDR3 is TGTGCCAGCAGCCATGGACAGGGGTTCTACGAGCAGTACTTC. This gives the protein CASSHGQGFYEQYF. The J gene is TRBJ2-7, the V gene TRBV5-6; 9 bases map to TRBD1. The CDR3 sequence is 14 residues long. J gave up 3 bases and V 4 bases, and 5 bases lay outside the gene matches. The germline V gene has CDR1 SGHDT and CDR2 YYEEEE. Full variable domain (missing parts from reference TRBV5-6 and TRBJ2-7): DAGVTQSPTHLIKTRGQQVTLRCSPKSGHDTVSWYQQALGQGPQFIFQYYEEEERQRGNFPDRFSGHQFPNYSSELNVNALLLGDSALYLCASSHGQGFYEQYFGPGTRLTVT.

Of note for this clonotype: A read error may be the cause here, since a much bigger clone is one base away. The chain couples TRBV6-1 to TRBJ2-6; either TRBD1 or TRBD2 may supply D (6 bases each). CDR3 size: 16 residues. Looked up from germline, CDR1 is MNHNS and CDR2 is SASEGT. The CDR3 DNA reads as TGTGCCAGCAGTTACTCGGGGGCCTCTGGGGCCAACATCCTGACTTTC. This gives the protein CASSYSGASGANILTF.

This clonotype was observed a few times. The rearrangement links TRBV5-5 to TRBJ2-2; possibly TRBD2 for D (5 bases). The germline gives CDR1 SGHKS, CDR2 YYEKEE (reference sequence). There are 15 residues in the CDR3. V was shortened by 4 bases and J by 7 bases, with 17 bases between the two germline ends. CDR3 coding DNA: TGTGCCAGCAGCCTCGAGGGCCCGACGTTCGGGGAGCTGTTTTTT. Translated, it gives CASSLEGPTFGELFF.

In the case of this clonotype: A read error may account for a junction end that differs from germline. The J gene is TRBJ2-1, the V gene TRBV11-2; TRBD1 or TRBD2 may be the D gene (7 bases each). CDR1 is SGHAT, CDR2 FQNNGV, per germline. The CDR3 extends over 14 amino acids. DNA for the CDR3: TGTGCCAGCTGCCCCGGGGGAGGGGGCGATGAACAGTTCTTC. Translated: CASCPGGGGDEQFF.

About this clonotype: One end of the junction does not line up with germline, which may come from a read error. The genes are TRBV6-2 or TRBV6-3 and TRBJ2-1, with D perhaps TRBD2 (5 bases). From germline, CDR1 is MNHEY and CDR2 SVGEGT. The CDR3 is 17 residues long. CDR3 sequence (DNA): TGTGCCAGCAACTACGGACGGGCCGCGGGTCCCCACAATGAGCGGTCCTTC. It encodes CASNYGRAAGPHNERSF.

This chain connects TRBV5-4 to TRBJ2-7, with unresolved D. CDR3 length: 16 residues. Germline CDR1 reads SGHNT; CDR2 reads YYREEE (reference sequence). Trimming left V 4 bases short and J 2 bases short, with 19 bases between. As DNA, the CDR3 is TGTGCCAGCAGCGGCCCGGCGCGTGAGCGAGCCTACGAGCAGTACTTC. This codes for CASSGPARERAYEQYF.

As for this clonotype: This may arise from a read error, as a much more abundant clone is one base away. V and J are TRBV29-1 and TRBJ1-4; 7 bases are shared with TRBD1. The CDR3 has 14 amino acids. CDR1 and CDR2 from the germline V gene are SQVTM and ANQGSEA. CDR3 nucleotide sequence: TGCAGCGTTGGGGGGACAGCAACTAGTGAAAAACTGTTTTTT. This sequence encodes CSVGGTATSEKLFF.

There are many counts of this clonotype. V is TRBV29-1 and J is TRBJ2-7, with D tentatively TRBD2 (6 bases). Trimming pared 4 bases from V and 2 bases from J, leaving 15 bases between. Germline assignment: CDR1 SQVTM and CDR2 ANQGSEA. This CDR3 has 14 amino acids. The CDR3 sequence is CSVVQAGLTYEQYF. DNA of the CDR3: TGCAGCGTTGTTCAAGCGGGTCTTACCTACGAGCAGTACTTC.

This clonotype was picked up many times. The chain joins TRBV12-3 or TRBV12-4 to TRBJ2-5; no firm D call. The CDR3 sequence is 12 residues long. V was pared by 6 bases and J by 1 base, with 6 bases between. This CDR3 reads CASSLRQETQYF. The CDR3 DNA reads TGTGCCAGCAGCTTACGCCAAGAGACCCAGTACTTC.

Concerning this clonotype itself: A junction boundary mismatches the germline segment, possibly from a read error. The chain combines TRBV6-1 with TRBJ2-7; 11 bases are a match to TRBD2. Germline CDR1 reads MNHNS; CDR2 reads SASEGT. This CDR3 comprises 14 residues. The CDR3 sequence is CASCEVAGGYEQYF. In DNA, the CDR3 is TGTGCCAGCTGTGAAGTAGCGGGAGGGTACGAGCAGTACTTC.

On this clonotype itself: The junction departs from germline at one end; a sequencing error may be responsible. The CDR3, as DNA: TGTGCCAGCAGTTTAGCAGGGGGCCCCGCCGGAGAGCTGTTTTTT. Its protein product is CASSLAGGPAGELFF. The chain combines TRBV12-3 or TRBV12-4 with TRBJ2-2; 7 bases are a match to TRBD1. This CDR3 spans 15 amino acids.

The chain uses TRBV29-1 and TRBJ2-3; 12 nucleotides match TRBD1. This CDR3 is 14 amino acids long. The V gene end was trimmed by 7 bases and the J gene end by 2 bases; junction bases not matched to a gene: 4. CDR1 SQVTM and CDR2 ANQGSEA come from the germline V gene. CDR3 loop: CSGGQGAVTDTQYF. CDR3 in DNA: TGCAGCGGGGGACAGGGGGCGGTCACAGATACGCAGTATTTT.

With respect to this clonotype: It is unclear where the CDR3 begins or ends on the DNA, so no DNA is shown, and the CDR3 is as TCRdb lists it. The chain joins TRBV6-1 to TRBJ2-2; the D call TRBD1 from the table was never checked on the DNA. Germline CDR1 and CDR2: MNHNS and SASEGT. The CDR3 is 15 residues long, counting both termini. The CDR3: CASSEWAGGTGELFF.

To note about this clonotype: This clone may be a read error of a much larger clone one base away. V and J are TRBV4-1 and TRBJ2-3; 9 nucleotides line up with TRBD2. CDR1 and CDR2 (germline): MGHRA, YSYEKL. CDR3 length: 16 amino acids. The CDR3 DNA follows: TGCGCCTGCAGCCAAGATCAGAGCGGGAGGAGGCGTACGCAGTATTTT. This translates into CACSQDQSGRRRTQYF.

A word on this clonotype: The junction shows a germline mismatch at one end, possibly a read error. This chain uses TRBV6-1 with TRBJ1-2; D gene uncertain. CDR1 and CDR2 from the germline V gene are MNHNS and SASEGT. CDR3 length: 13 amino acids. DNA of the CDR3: TGCGCCAGCAGTGACTTGAGAGCGAATGGCTACACCTTC. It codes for CASSDLRANGYTF.

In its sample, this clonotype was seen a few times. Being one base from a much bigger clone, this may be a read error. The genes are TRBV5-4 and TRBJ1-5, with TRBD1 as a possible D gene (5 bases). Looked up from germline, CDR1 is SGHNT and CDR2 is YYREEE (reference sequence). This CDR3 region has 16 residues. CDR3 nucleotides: TGTGCCAGCATCTTGGATGGGGGTACGGGCAATCAGCCCCAGCATTTT. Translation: CASILDGGTGNQPQHF. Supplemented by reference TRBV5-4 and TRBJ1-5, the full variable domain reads ETGVTQSPTHLIKTRGQQVTLRCSSQSGHNTVSWYQQALGQGPQFIFQYYREEENGRGNFPPRFSGLQFPNYSSELNVNALELDDSALYLCASILDGGTGNQPQHFGDGTRLSIL.

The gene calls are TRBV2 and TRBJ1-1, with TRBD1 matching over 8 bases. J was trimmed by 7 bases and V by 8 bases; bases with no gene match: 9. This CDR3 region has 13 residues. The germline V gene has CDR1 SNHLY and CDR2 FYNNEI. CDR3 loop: CASRRTGSVEAFF. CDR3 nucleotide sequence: TGTGCCAGCCGGAGGACAGGGTCCGTTGAAGCTTTCTTT.

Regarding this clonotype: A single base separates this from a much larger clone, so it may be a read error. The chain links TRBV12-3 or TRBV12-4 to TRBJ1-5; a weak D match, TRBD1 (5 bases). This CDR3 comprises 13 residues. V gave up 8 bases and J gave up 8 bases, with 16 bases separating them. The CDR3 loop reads CASGPSQGEPQHF. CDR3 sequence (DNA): TGTGCCAGCGGTCCCAGCCAGGGTGAGCCCCAGCATTTT.

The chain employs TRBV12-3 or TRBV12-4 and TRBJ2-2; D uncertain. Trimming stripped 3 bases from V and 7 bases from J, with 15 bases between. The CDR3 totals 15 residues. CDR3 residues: CASSFQAVRVGELFF. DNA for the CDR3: TGTGCCAGCAGTTTTCAGGCAGTCCGAGTCGGGGAGCTGTTTTTT.

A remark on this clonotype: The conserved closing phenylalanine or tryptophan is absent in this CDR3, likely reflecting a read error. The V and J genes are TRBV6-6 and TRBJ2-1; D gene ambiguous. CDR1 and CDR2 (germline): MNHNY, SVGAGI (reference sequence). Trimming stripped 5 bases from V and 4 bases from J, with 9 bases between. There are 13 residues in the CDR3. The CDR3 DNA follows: TGTGCCAGCAGTCATGAGTCATACAATGAGCAGTTCTTA. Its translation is CASSHESYNEQFL.